The 22 T cell receptor beta chains in this list originate from one sample, sequenced in a study of PD-1 blockade in classical Hodgkin lymphoma. Every patient had relapsed following autologous stem cell transplantation, and cohorts differed in brentuximab vedotin exposure. The table came from immunoSEQ multiplex PCR; TCRdb's copy has only in-frame clones and leaves some out. The sample yields approximately 65,000 clones, 88% seen once. Sample: peripheral blood mononuclear cells (PBMCs), taken at baseline. Receptors were obtained from a human donor with classical Hodgkin lymphoma.

V usage is TRBV14 and J usage is TRBJ2-7, with 7 bases fitting TRBD1. The CDR3 has 16 amino acids. V lost 4 bases, J lost 7 bases, and 16 bases stayed unmatched. Germline CDR1 SGHDN, CDR2 FVKESK. CDR3 region: CASSRGYGTADREQYF. CDR3 coding DNA: TGTGCCAGCAGCCGCGGTTACGGGACAGCCGATAGGGAGCAGTACTTC. The variable domain in full, with the rest retrieved from reference TRBV14 and TRBJ2-7, is EAGVTQFPSHSVIEKGQTVTLRCDPISGHDNLYWYRRVMGKEIKFLLHFVKESKQDESGMPNNRFLAERTGGTYSTLKVQPAELEDSGVYFCASSRGYGTADREQYFGPGTRLTVT.

The rearrangement joins TRBV7-2 to TRBJ1-1; D not certain. Trimming cost V 4 bases and J 1 base, with 19 bases left between them. In germline, CDR1 is SGHTA, CDR2 FQGNSA. The CDR3 runs 17 residues. DNA for the CDR3: TGTGCCAGCAGCTCGGCCGGGCCGCGGCGGCGGAACACTGAAGCTTTCTTT. This gives the protein CASSSAGPRRRNTEAFF. The full variable domain, with the rest looked up from reference TRBV7-2 and TRBJ1-1, is GAGVSQSPSNKVTEKGKDVELRCDPISGHTALYWYRQSLGQGLEFLIYFQGNSAPDKSGLPSDRFSAERTGGSVSTLTIQRTQQEDSAVYLCASSSAGPRRRNTEAFFGQGTRLTVV.

This rearrangement joins TRBV6-5 to TRBJ1-1; D gene uncertain. V shed 3 bases and J shed 4 bases, with 12 bases lying between them. This CDR3 contains 14 residues. CDR1 is MNHEY, CDR2 SVGAGI, per germline. The CDR3 protein is CASSYDILGTEAFF. The CDR3 bases are TGTGCCAGCAGTTATGATATCTTGGGCACTGAAGCTTTCTTT.

The chain has TRBV7-2 and TRBJ2-5; weak D call: TRBD1 (6 bases). The V gene's germline CDR1 is SGHTA and CDR2 FQGNSA. V lost 6 bases and J lost 4, with 15 bases in between. CDR3 length equals 14 residues. CDR3 nucleotide sequence: TGTGCCAGCAGGAAACAGGGTGAGCGAGAGACCCAGTACTTC. Its translation is CASRKQGERETQYF.

V is TRBV19 and J is TRBJ2-1; the match to TRBD1 covers 9 bases. The CDR3 spans 15 residues. CDR1 is LNHDA, CDR2 SQIVND, per germline (reference sequence). The ends lost 3 bases at V and 7 bases at J; junction bases unmatched: 7. DNA of the CDR3: TGTGCCAGTAGTATTGGACAGGGGCTTGGGAATGAGCAGTTCTTC. It encodes CASSIGQGLGNEQFF. The complete variable domain, with remaining parts taken from reference TRBV19 and TRBJ2-1, reads DGGITQSPKYLFRKEGQNVTLSCEQNLNHDAMYWYRQDPGQGLRLIYYSQIVNDFQKGDIAEGYSVSREKKESFPLTVTSAQKNPTAFYLCASSIGQGLGNEQFFGPGTRLTVL.

The J gene is TRBJ1-4, the V gene TRBV11-2, with D possibly being TRBD1 (6 bases). The CDR3 has 15 amino acids. Germline-derived CDR1 and CDR2 are SGHAT and FQNNGV. V was trimmed by 4 bases and J by 0 bases, leaving 9 bases between them. CDR3 sequence (DNA): TGTGCCAGCAGCTCAACAGGGACAACTAATGAAAAACTGTTTTTT. It is translated as CASSSTGTTNEKLFF.

V and J are TRBV7-8 and TRBJ1-5, with D possibly TRBD1 on 5 matching bases. This CDR3 has 15 residues. Germline V gives CDR1 SGHVS, CDR2 FQNEAQ. V was trimmed by 1 base and J by 0 bases, leaving 7 bases between them. In DNA form, the CDR3 reads TGTGCCAGCAGCTTAGGGAGGGGTAGCAATCAGCCCCAGCATTTT. Its protein product is CASSLGRGSNQPQHF.

The chain joins TRBV30 to TRBJ2-3; 8 bases line up with TRBD2. This CDR3 is built from 14 residues. Per the germline V gene, CDR1 is GTSNPN and CDR2 is SVGIG (reference sequence). With 7 bases clipped from V and 0 bases from J, the junction kept 6 bases outside the gene matches. The CDR3 DNA is TGTGCCTTAGGACTAGCAGCTAGCACAGATACGCAGTATTTT. It translates to CALGLAASTDTQYF.

This sequence joins TRBV28 and TRBJ1-1; TRBD1 is a possible D gene (6 bases). V lost 5 bases, J lost 1 base, and 14 bases lay in between. Germline lookup yields CDR1 MDHEN and CDR2 SYDVKM. This CDR3 is built from 15 residues. DNA for the CDR3: TGTGCCAGCAGTCAACTACAGGGAAAGAACACTGAAGCTTTCTTT. It is translated as CASSQLQGKNTEAFF. The full variable domain, rest sourced from reference TRBV28 and TRBJ1-1, is DVKVTQSSRYLVKRTGEKVFLECVQDMDHENMFWYRQDPGLGLRLIYFSYDVKMKEKGDIPEGYSVSREKKERFSLILESASTNQTSMYLCASSQLQGKNTEAFFGQGTRLTVV.

V is TRBV4-3 and J is TRBJ1-4; possibly TRBD1 for D (5 bases). Germline V gives CDR1 LGHNA, CDR2 YSLEER. The CDR3 covers 14 residues. Trimming took off 0 bases at V and 7 bases at J, with 9 bases between the two ends. The CDR3 DNA sequence: TGCGCCAGCAGCCAAGAGGGGCTGGGTGAAAAACTGTTTTTT. It yields the protein CASSQEGLGEKLFF.

V gene TRBV11-2 combines with J gene TRBJ2-7, with a tentative D call TRBD1 (6 bases). CDR1 and CDR2 from the germline V gene are SGHAT and FQNNGV. CDR3 length: 15 residues. The V and J ends lost 0 bases and 6 bases respectively, with 15 bases between them. DNA of the CDR3: TGTGCCAGCAGCTTAGATCGAGGGGGTGGCAGCGAGCAGTACTTC. This encodes CASSLDRGGGSEQYF.

V and J are TRBV7-9 and TRBJ1-6, with unresolved D. The CDR3 is 15 residues long. Germline CDR1 reads SEHNR; CDR2 reads FQNEAQ (reference sequence). Between the trimmed V and J ends, which lost 2 bases and 5 bases, there was a span of 10 bases. The CDR3 nucleotides are TGTGCCAGCAGCTTAAGTCAGGCCCATAATTCACCCCTCCACTTT. It encodes CASSLSQAHNSPLHF.

V gene TRBV7-2 combines with J gene TRBJ1-1, with D maybe TRBD1 (6 bases). CDR1 and CDR2 from the germline V gene are SGHTA and FQGNSA. The CDR3 is made up of 14 amino acids. V lost 2 bases and J lost 1, with 8 bases in between. In DNA, the CDR3 is TGTGCCAGCAGCTTACTCAGGGGGAACACTGAAGCTTTCTTT. It translates to CASSLLRGNTEAFF.

As concerns this clone: Within the sample, other DNA sequences also encode this same CDR3. The chain links TRBV15 to TRBJ1-2; unclear D gene. The germline CDR1 and CDR2 sequences are LNHNV and YYDKDF (reference sequence). The CDR3 spans 14 residues. The germline V and J ends were trimmed by 5 bases and 6 bases, with 16 bases remaining between them. The CDR3 spells CATSPEWGVNGYTF. Here the CDR3 DNA reads TGTGCCACCAGCCCAGAGTGGGGTGTTAATGGCTACACCTTC.

J is TRBJ2-5 and V is TRBV4-3; no reliable D call. Germline V lookup: CDR1 LGHNA, CDR2 YSLEER. Trimming left V 2 bases short and J 4 bases short, with 11 bases between. This CDR3 has 14 amino acids. In DNA form, the CDR3 reads TGCGCCAGCAGCCAACTGGACCGAGGAGAGACCCAGTACTTC. Encoded protein: CASSQLDRGETQYF.

J is TRBJ2-5 and V is TRBV18; possibly TRBD1 for D (5 bases). Trimming stripped 6 bases from V and 7 bases from J, with 24 bases between. The CDR3 length is 16 residues. Looked up from germline, CDR1 is KGHSH and CDR2 is LQKENI. CDR3 protein: CASSPIVGGPQGTQYF. The DNA of the CDR3 is TGTGCCAGCTCCCCCATTGTGGGTGGGCCTCAGGGGACCCAGTACTTC.

J is TRBJ2-3 and V is TRBV5-1; 7 bases agree with TRBD1. This CDR3 is 16 amino acids long. Trimming at V came to 0 bases and at J to 3 bases, leaving 7 bases not matched to a gene. Germline V gene sequence: CDR1 SGHRS, CDR2 YFSETQ. CDR3 region: CASSLVGPTGTDTQYF. In DNA form, the CDR3 reads TGCGCCAGCAGCTTGGTTGGACCGACAGGGACAGATACGCAGTATTTT.

The chain joins TRBV6-1 to TRBJ1-2; maybe TRBD1 (5 bases). The CDR3 loop spans 14 amino acids. CDR1 is MNHNS, CDR2 SASEGT, per germline. Trimming cost V 1 base and J 8 bases, with 14 bases left between them. The CDR3 DNA reads TGTGCCAGCAGTGAAGTGCTAGGGGTGGGCGGCTACACCTTC. Protein: CASSEVLGVGGYTF.

V usage is TRBV5-4 and J usage is TRBJ2-1, with 12 bases identical to TRBD2. CDR3 size: 17 residues. The trim removed 4 bases at V and 3 bases at J, leaving 8 bases unmatched. The germline gives CDR1 SGHNT, CDR2 YYREEE (reference sequence). This CDR3 reads CASSEASGGAGYNEQFF. DNA of the CDR3: TGTGCCAGCAGCGAGGCTAGCGGGGGGGCTGGCTACAATGAGCAGTTCTTC.

The chain has TRBV21-1 and TRBJ2-7. TRBV21-1 is termed a pseudogene. The length of the CDR3 is 14 residues. CDR3 residues: CASTTGPSAYEQYF. The CDR3 DNA is TGTGCCAGCACCACCGGGCCCTCCGCCTACGAGCAGTACTTC.

The chain recombines TRBV30 with TRBJ2-5, with TRBD2 identical over 9 bases. The CDR3 is 13 amino acids. With V trimmed by 6 bases and J by 5 bases, 7 bases remained unmatched. CDR1 and CDR2 from the germline V gene are GTSNPN and SVGIG (reference sequence). The CDR3 region has the DNA TGTGCCTGCCACGGGACTAGCTATGAGACCCAGTACTTC. Amino acid sequence: CACHGTSYETQYF.

V is TRBV5-8 and J is TRBJ2-5; a possible D gene is TRBD2 (7 bases). This CDR3 spans 11 amino acids. Trimming cost V 2 bases and J 13 bases, with 12 bases left between them. Looked up from germline, CDR1 is SGHTS and CDR2 is YDEGEE. The CDR3 nucleotides read TGTGCCAGCAGCTTCTACAGGGAGGGGTACTTC. Protein sequence: CASSFYREGYF.